These T cell receptor beta chains were read from a single sample in a study of identifying expanded T cells in peripheral blood. TCRdb's table, derived via immunoSEQ multiplex PCR, lists solely in-frame clones and lacks some. This table has 70,000 to 95,000 clones, about nine tenths appearing once. The sample was blood. These receptors originate from a person between 18 and 75 years old in good health. The CDR3 runs from the conserved cysteine through the conserved F or W. D genes are given only for firm matches. Clone size is stated in some rows and not others, as once, few, many or a class when expanded.

j_call,v_call,d_call,clone_size,cdr3_nt,cdr3_aa
TRBJ2-5,TRBV5-1,TRBD2,-,TGCGCCAGCAGCTGGGGACTAGCGGGGGGGCTTTCGCTTTCTGGGACCCAGTACTTC,CASSWGLAGGLSLSGTQYF
TRBJ2-7,TRBV7-2,TRBD2,-,TGTGCCAGCAGTCTAGGACTAGCGAGCTACGAGCAGTACTTC,CASSLGLASYEQYF
TRBJ2-7,TRBV6-5,TRBD1,-,TGTGCCAGCAGTGACCAGACAGGGAACGAGCAGTACTTC,CASSDQTGNEQYF
TRBJ2-3,TRBV9,-,-,TGTGCCAGCAGCGCGGGGCAGGGCGCAGATACGCAGTATTTT,CASSAGQGADTQYF
TRBJ2-3,TRBV27,-,-,TGTGCCAGCAGTCCTCTCAGGCCCCAAACAGATACGCAGTATTTT,CASSPLRPQTDTQYF
TRBJ2-2,TRBV5-3,-,-,TGTGCCAGAAGCTTGGTCGGACGGTCCGGGGAGCTGTTTTTT,CARSLVGRSGELFF
TRBJ2-7,TRBV30,-,-,TGTGCCTGGAGCCTCCTTTACGAGCAGTACTTC,CAWSLLYEQYF
TRBJ1-6,TRBV6-6,TRBD1,-,TGTGCCAGCAGCTCCTCAGGGGGGTACTCACCCCTCCACTTT,CASSSSGGYSPLHF
TRBJ2-5,TRBV7-6,-,-,TGTGCCAGCAGCTTTACAGGGAGCCAGACCCAGTACTTC,CASSFTGSQTQYF
TRBJ2-2,TRBV7-3,TRBD1,-,TGTGCCAGCAGCCTGGGACAGGGGTGGGTCCGGGAGCTGTTTTTT,CASSLGQGWVRELFF
TRBJ1-5,TRBV27,-,-,TGTGCCAGCAGTTTAGATCAGCCCCAGCATTTT,CASSLDQPQHF
TRBJ1-5,TRBV5-6,TRBD1,-,TGTGCCAGCAGCTTGGGAGGACAGGGGGCATATCAGCCCCAGCATTTT,CASSLGGQGAYQPQHF
TRBJ2-3,TRBV7-6,-,-,TGTGCCAGCAGCTTTGGTACAGATACGCAGTATTTT,CASSFGTDTQYF
TRBJ2-1,TRBV11-2,-,few,TGTGCCAGCAGCCCCGCCTGGGGGGACGTAGGGATCTTC,CASSPAWGDVGIF
TRBJ2-2,TRBV11-3,-,-,TGTGCCAGCAGCCCAGGGTTGGCCACCGGGGAGCTGTTTTTT,CASSPGLATGELFF
TRBJ2-3,TRBV9,TRBD1,-,TGTGCCAGCAGCCTTGGGACAGGGGCGATCACAGATACGCAGTATTTT,CASSLGTGAITDTQYF
TRBJ2-3,TRBV5-1,-,-,TGCGCCAGCAGCTTTTTGGGGGGCGATACGCAGTATTTT,CASSFLGGDTQYF
TRBJ2-6,TRBV7-9,TRBD1,-,TGTGCCAGCAGCTTGGACAGGGGGGTCCTGACTTTC,CASSLDRGVLTF
TRBJ2-7,TRBV2,-,-,TGTGCCAGTCGGGCCTACGAGCAGTACTTC,CASRAYEQYF
TRBJ2-5,TRBV4-2,-,-,TGTGCCAGCAGCCCCTATCCAGGAGAGACCCAGTACTTC,CASSPYPGETQYF